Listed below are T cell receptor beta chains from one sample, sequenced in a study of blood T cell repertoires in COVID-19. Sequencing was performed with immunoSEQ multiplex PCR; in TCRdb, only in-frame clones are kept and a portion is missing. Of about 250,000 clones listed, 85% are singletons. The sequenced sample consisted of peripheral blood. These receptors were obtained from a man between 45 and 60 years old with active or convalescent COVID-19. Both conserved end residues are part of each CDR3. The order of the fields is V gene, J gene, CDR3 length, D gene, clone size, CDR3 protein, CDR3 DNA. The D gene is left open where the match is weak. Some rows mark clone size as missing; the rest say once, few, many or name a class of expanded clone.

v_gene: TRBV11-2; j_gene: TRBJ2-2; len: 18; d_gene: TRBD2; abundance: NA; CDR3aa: CASSLAPVVSGRTGELFF; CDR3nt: TGTGCCAGCAGCTTAGCCCCTGTCGTTAGCGGGAGGACCGGGGAGCTGTTTTTT
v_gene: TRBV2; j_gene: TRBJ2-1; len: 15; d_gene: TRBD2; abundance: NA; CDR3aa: CASSPFGGRGNEQFF; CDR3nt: TGTGCCAGCAGTCCGTTTGGCGGGAGGGGAAATGAGCAGTTCTTC
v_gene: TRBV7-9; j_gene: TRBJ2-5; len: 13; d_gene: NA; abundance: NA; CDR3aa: CASSLTSGETQYF; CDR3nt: TGTGCCAGCAGCTTAACGAGCGGCGAGACCCAGTACTTC
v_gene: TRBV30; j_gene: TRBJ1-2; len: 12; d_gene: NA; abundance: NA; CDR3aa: CAWSRSGIGYTF; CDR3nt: TGTGCCTGGAGTCGCTCAGGGATTGGCTACACCTTC
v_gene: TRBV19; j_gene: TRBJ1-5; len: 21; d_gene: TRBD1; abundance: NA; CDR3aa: CASRGSSRDRVSSGPNQPQHF; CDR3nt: TGTGCCAGTAGGGGAAGCAGCCGGGACAGGGTATCCTCAGGTCCAAATCAGCCCCAGCATTTT
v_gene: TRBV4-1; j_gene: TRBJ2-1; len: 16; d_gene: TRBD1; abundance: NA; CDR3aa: CASSRSTGQGSDEQFF; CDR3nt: TGCGCCAGCAGCCGTAGTACGGGACAGGGAAGCGATGAGCAGTTCTTC
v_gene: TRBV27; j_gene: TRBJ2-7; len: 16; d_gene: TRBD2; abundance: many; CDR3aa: CASKELAGDRYYEQYF; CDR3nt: TGTGCCAGCAAAGAACTAGCGGGAGATCGGTACTACGAGCAGTACTTC
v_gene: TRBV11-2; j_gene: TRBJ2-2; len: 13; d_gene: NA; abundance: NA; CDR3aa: CASSPSRTGELFF; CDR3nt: TGTGCCAGCAGCCCGTCTAGAACCGGGGAGCTGTTTTTT
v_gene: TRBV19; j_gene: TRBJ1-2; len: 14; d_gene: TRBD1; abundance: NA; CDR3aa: CASRRTGQGGGYTF; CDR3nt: TGTGCCAGTAGAAGGACGGGACAGGGGGGTGGCTACACCTTC
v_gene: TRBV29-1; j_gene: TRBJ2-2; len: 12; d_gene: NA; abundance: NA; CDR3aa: CSVGRNTGELFF; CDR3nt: TGCAGCGTTGGGAGGAACACCGGGGAGCTGTTTTTT
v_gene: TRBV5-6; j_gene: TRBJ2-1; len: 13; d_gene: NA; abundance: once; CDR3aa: CASSWSRDNEQFF; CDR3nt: TGTGCCAGCAGCTGGAGTAGAGACAATGAGCAGTTCTTC
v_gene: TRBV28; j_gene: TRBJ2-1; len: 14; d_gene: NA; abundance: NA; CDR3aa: CASRRPPKAGEQFF; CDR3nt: TGTGCCAGCAGACGCCCCCCCAAGGCCGGGGAGCAGTTCTTC
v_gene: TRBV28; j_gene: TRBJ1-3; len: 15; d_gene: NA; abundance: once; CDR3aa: CASNQRQGYGNTIYF; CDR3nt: TGTGCCAGCAACCAGAGGCAGGGGTACGGAAACACCATATATTTT
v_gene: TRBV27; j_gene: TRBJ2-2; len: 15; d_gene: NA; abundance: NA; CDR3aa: CASSSDSQGSGELFF; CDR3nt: TGTGCCAGCAGTTCCGACTCTCAGGGGTCCGGGGAGCTGTTTTTT
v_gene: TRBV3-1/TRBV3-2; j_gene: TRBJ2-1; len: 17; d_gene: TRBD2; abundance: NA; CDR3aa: CASSPPRRAGEGNEQFF; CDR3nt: TGTGCCAGCAGCCCCCCCAGGCGAGCGGGAGAGGGCAATGAGCAGTTCTTC
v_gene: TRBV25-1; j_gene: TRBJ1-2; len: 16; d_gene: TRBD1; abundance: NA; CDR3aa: CASSEYGTGGQYGYTF; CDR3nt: TGTGCCAGCAGTGAATATGGGACAGGGGGCCAATATGGCTACACCTTC
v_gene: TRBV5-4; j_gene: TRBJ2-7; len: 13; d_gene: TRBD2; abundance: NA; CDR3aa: CASSPGTSGVEYF; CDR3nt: TGTGCCAGCAGCCCCGGGACTAGCGGGGTGGAGTACTTC
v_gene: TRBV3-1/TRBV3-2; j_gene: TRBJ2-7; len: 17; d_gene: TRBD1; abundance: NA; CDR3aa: CASSQEFKDRSSYEQYF; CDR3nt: TGTGCCAGCAGCCAAGAGTTTAAGGACAGGAGCTCCTACGAGCAGTACTTC
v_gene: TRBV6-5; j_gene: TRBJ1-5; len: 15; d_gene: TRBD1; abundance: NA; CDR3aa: CASILVTGLNQPQHF; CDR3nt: TGTGCCAGCATTCTCGTGACAGGGCTAAATCAGCCCCAGCATTTT
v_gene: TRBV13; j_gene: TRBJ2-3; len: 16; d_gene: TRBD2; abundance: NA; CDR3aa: CASSLGGLAGLDTQYF; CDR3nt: TGTGCCAGCAGCTTAGGCGGACTAGCGGGATTAGATACGCAGTATTTT
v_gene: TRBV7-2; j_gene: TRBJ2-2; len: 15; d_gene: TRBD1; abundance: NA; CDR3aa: CASSPRTGHSGELFF; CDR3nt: TGTGCCAGCAGCCCAAGGACAGGGCACTCCGGGGAGCTGTTTTTT
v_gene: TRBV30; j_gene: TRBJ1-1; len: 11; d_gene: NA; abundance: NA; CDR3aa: CAGNRILEAFF; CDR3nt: TGTGCCGGCAATCGAATCCTTGAAGCTTTCTTT
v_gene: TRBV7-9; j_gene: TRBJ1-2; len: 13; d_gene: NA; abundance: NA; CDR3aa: CASSLGPQFGYTF; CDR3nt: TGTGCCAGCAGCTTAGGGCCCCAATTTGGCTACACCTTC
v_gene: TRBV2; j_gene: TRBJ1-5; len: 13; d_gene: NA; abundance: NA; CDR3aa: CASSITRNQPQHF; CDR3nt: TGTGCCAGCAGCATAACCAGGAATCAGCCCCAGCATTTT
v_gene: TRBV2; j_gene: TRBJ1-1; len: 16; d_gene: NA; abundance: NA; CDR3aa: CAIMGGGRSRVAEAFF; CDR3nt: TGTGCCATAATGGGAGGGGGGAGATCGAGGGTGGCTGAAGCTTTCTTT
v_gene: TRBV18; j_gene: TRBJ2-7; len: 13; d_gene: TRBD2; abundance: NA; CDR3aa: CASSGQRDNEQYF; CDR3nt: TGTGCCAGCTCAGGCCAGCGGGATAACGAGCAGTACTTC
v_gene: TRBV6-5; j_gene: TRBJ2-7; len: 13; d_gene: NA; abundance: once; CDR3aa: CASSYKGAYEQYF; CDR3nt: TGTGCCAGCAGTTACAAGGGGGCCTACGAGCAGTACTTC
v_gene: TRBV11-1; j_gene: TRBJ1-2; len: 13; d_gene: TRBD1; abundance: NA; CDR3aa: CASAQGVAYGYTF; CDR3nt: TGTGCCAGCGCTCAGGGGGTGGCCTATGGCTACACCTTC
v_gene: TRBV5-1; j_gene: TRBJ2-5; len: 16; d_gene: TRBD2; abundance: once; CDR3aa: CASSLIGREYPETQYF; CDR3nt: TGCGCCAGCAGCTTGATAGGGCGGGAGTATCCAGAGACCCAGTACTTC
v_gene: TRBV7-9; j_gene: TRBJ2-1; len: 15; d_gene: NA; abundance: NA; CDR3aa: CASSHRQPTYNEQFF; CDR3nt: TGTGCCAGCAGCCATCGACAGCCTACCTACAATGAGCAGTTCTTC
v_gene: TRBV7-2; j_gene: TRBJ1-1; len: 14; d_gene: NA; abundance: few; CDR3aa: CASSLYQGNTEAFF; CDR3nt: TGTGCCAGCAGCCTATATCAGGGGAACACTGAAGCTTTCTTT
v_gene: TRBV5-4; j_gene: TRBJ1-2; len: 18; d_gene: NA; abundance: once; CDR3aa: CASALASGGAYSGYGYTF; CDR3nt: TGTGCCAGCGCCCTGGCGTCGGGGGGCGCATATTCAGGCTATGGCTACACCTTC
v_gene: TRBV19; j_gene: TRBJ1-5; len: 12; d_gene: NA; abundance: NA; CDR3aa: CASTDDRSPQHF; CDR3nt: TGTGCCAGTACGGATGACAGGTCGCCCCAGCATTTT
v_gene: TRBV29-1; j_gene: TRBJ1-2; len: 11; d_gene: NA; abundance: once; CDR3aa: CSGKDGVGYTF; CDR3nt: TGCAGCGGGAAAGACGGGGTTGGCTACACCTTC
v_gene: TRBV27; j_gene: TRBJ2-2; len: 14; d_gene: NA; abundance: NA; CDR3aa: CASSLGARAGELFF; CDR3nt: TGTGCCAGCAGTTTGGGGGCAAGGGCCGGGGAGCTGTTTTTT
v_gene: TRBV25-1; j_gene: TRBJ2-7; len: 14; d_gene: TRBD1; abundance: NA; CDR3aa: CASSAGDRLEEQYF; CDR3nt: TGTGCCAGCAGTGCGGGGGACAGGCTGGAGGAGCAGTACTTC
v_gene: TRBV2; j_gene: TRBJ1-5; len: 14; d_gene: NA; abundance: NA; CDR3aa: CASSTLTGNQPQHF; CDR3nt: TGTGCCAGCAGTACCCTGACAGGCAATCAGCCCCAGCATTTT
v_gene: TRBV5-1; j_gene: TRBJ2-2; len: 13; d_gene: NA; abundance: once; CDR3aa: CASSPFPTGELFF; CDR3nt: TGCGCCAGCAGCCCTTTTCCCACCGGGGAGCTGTTTTTT
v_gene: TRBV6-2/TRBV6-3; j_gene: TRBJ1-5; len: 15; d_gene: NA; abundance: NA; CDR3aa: CASSSQGRGNQPQHF; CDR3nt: TGTGCCAGCAGTTCACAGGGTCGGGGCAATCAGCCCCAGCATTTT
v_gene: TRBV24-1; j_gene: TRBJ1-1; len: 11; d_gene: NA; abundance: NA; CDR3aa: CATRGRTEAFF; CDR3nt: TGTGCCACCAGGGGGCGTACTGAAGCTTTCTTT
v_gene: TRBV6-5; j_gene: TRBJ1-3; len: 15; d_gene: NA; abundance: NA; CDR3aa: CASSIGTSSGNTIYF; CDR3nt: TGTGCCAGCAGTATAGGGACATCCTCTGGAAACACCATATATTTT
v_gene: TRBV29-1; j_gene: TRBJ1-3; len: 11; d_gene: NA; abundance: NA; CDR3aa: CSVDVGNTIYF; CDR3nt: TGCAGCGTTGATGTAGGAAACACCATATATTTT
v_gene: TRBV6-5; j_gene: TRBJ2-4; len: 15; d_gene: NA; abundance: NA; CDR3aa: CASAEGGVAKNIQYF; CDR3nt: TGTGCCAGCGCAGAAGGGGGAGTAGCCAAAAACATTCAGTACTTC
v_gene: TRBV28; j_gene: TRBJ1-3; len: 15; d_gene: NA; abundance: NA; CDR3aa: CASIPSGGRRNTIYF; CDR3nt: TGTGCCAGCATCCCCTCGGGAGGGAGGAGAAACACCATATATTTT
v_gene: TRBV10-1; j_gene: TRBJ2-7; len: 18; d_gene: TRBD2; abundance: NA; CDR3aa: CASSDSKAGGPRSYEQYF; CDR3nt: TGCGCCAGCAGTGATTCCAAAGCGGGAGGGCCCCGGTCCTACGAGCAGTACTTC